The rows below give T cell receptor beta chains drawn from one sample of a study of blood T cell repertoires in COVID-19. Assay: immunoSEQ multiplex PCR; the TCRdb copy retains only in-frame clones and omits some. Of tens of thousands of clones listed, more than 75% are singletons. Sequencing was performed on PBMCs or T cells enriched from blood (not recorded which). These receptors were taken from a middle-aged woman who had recovered from COVID-19. Both conserved end residues are part of each CDR3. The D gene is left open where the match is weak. Expanded clones get a size class; other rows say once, few or many, or leave the size out.

clone_size: NA; d_call: TRBD1; j_call: TRBJ1-1; v_call: TRBV11-3; cdr3_nt: TGTGCCAGCAGCGAGACAGGGACGGTTAACACTGAAGCTTTCTTT; cdr3_aa: CASSETGTVNTEAFF
clone_size: once; d_call: NA; j_call: TRBJ2-5; v_call: TRBV18; cdr3_nt: TGTGCCAGCTCACCAAGCGGGTACCAAGAGACCCAGTACTTC; cdr3_aa: CASSPSGYQETQYF
clone_size: NA; d_call: TRBD1; j_call: TRBJ1-1; v_call: TRBV14; cdr3_nt: TGTGCCAGCAGCCGACAGGGTTGGAACACTGAAGCTTTCTTT; cdr3_aa: CASSRQGWNTEAFF
clone_size: NA; d_call: NA; j_call: TRBJ2-2; v_call: TRBV12-3/TRBV12-4; cdr3_nt: TGTGCCAGCAGGATCGAGCCGACCGGGGAGCTGTTTTTT; cdr3_aa: CASRIEPTGELFF
clone_size: NA; d_call: TRBD1; j_call: TRBJ2-7; v_call: TRBV5-1; cdr3_nt: TGCGCCAGCAGCTCGACAGGGGGCCTCTCCTACGAGCAGTACTTC; cdr3_aa: CASSSTGGLSYEQYF
clone_size: NA; d_call: NA; j_call: TRBJ1-4; v_call: TRBV10-2; cdr3_nt: TGCGCCAGCAGTGTTGGGGGCACTAATGAAAAACTGTTTTTT; cdr3_aa: CASSVGGTNEKLFF
clone_size: NA; d_call: TRBD2; j_call: TRBJ2-3; v_call: TRBV5-1; cdr3_nt: TGCGCCAGCAAGCCACTAGCGGGGGACACAGATACGCAGTATTTT; cdr3_aa: CASKPLAGDTDTQYF
clone_size: NA; d_call: NA; j_call: TRBJ2-3; v_call: TRBV9; cdr3_nt: TGTGCCAGCAGCGTAGCGGAGGGAGTAGATCTCACAGATACGCAGTATTTT; cdr3_aa: CASSVAEGVDLTDTQYF
clone_size: NA; d_call: TRBD2; j_call: TRBJ2-2; v_call: TRBV5-8; cdr3_nt: TGTGCCAGCAGCAGCCGGGGGGGGACCGGGGAGCTGTTTTTT; cdr3_aa: CASSSRGGTGELFF
clone_size: NA; d_call: NA; j_call: TRBJ2-7; v_call: TRBV19; cdr3_nt: TGTGCCAGTAGCCCTAGGACAGCTTACGAGCAGTACTTC; cdr3_aa: CASSPRTAYEQYF